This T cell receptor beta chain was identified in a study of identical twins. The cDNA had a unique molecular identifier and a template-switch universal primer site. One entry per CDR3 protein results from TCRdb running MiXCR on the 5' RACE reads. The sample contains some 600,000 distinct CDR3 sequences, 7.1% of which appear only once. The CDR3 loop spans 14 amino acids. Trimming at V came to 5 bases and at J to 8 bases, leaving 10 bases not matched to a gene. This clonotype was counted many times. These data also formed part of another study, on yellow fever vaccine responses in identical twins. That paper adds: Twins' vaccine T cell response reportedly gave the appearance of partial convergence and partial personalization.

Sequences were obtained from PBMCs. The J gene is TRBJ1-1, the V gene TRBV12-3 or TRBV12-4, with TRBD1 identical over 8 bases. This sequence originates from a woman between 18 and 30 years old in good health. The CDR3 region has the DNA TGTGCCAGCAGTCCCGTAAAGGACAGGGTCGAAGCTTTCTTT. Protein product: CASSPVKDRVEAFF.